This T cell receptor beta chain came from a study of T cell clones after liver transplantation. The V and J ends lost 3 bases and 0 bases respectively, with 10 bases between them. The CDR3 is 15 amino acids. Per germline, CDR1 SGHTA and CDR2 FQGNSA. The assay was immunoSEQ multiplex PCR, and TCRdb's table has in-frame clones only and misses some. Among roughly 80,000 clones listed, 83% were seen once. V gene TRBV7-2 combines with J gene TRBJ2-3, with D possibly matching TRBD2 (6 bases). The TCR sequence derives from a human patient who received a liver transplant. The T cells may come from the graft donor. The sequences come from CD4+ T cells from blood, collected at the 22-month timepoint. The CDR3 protein is CASSLASESTDTQYF. CDR3 in DNA: TGTGCCAGCAGCTTGGCTAGCGAGAGCACAGATACGCAGTATTTT.